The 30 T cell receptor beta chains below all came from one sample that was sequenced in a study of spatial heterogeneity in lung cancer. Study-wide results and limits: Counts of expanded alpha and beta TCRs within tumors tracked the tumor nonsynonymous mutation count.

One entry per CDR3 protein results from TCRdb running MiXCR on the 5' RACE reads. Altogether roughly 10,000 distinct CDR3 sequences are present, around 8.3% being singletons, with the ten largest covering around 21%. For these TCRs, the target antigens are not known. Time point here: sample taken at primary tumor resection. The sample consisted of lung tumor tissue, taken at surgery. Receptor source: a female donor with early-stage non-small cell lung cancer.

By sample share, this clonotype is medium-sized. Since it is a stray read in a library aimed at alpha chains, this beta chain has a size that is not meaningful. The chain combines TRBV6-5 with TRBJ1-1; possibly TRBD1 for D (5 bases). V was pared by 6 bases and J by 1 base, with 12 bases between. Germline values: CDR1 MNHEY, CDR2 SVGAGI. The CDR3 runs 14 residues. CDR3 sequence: CASRPVTGNTEAFF. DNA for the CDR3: TGTGCCAGCAGACCTGTTACAGGGAACACTGAAGCTTTCTTT.

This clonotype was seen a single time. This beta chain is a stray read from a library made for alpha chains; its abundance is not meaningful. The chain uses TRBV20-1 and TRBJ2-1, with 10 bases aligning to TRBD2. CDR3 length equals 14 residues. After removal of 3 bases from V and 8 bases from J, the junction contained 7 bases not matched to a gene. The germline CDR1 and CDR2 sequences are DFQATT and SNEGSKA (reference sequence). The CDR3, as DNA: TGCAGTGCTAGGAGCGGGGGGGCCAGTTATGAGCAGTTCTTC. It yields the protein CSARSGGASYEQFF.

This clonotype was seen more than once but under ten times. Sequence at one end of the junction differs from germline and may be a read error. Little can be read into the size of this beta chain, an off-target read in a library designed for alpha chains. Here the CDR3 reads CSADGDSPNERFF. As DNA, the CDR3 is TGCAGTGCTGACGGGGACTCCCCGAATGAGCGGTTCTTC. This chain links TRBV20-1 with TRBJ2-1; the D gene is possibly TRBD2 (6 bases). The germline gives CDR1 DFQATT, CDR2 SNEGSKA (reference sequence). The CDR3 has 13 residues.

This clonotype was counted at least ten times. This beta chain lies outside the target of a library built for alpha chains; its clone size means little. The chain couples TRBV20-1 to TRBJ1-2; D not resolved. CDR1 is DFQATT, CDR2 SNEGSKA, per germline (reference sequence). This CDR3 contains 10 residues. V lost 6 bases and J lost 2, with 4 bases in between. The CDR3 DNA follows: TGCAGTGCCCCAAACTATGGCTACACCTTC. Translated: CSAPNYGYTF.

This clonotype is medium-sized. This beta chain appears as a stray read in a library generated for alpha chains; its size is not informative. The chain's CDR3 is CSARDLRGSWGEAFF. DNA for the CDR3: TGCAGTGCTAGAGATCTCAGGGGTTCTTGGGGTGAAGCTTTCTTT. The rearrangement joins TRBV20-1 to TRBJ1-1; tentatively, D is TRBD1 (6 bases). Germline CDR1 reads DFQATT; CDR2 reads SNEGSKA (reference sequence). The CDR3 spans 15 residues. Trimming removed 0 bases at V and 7 bases at J, with 18 bases between.

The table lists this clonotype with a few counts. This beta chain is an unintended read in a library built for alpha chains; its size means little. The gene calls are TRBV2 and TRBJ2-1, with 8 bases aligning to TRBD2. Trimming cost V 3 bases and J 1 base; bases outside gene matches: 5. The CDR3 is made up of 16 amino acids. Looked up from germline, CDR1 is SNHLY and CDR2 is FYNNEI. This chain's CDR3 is CASSEPGLVSYNEQFF. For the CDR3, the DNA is TGTGCCAGCAGTGAGCCGGGACTAGTTTCCTACAATGAGCAGTTCTTC. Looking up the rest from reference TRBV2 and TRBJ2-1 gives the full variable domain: EPEVTQTPSHQVTQMGQEVILRCVPISNHLYFYWYRQILGQKVEFLVSFYNNEISEKSEIFDDQFSVERPDGSNFTLKIRSTKLEDSAMYFCASSEPGLVSYNEQFFGPGTRLTVL.

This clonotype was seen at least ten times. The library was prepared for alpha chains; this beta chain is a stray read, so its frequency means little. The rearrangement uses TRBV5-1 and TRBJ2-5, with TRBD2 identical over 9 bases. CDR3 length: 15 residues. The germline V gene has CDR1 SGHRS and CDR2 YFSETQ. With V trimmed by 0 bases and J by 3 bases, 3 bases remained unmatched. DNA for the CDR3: TGCGCCAGCAGCTTGGTGGGGACTAGCAAAGAGACCCAGTACTTC. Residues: CASSLVGTSKETQYF.

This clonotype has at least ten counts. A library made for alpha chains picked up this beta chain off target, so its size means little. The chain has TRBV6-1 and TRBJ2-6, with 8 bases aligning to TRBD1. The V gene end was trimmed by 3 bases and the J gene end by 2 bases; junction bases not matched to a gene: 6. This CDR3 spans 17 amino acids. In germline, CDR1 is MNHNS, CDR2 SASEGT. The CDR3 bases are TGTGCCAGCAGTGATCTAGGACAGGGAGCTGGGGCCAACGTCCTGACTTTC. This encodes CASSDLGQGAGANVLTF.

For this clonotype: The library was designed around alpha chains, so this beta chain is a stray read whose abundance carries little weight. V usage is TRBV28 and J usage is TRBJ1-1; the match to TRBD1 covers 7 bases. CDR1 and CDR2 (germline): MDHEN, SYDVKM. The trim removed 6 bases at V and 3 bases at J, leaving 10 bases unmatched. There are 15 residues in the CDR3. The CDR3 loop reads CASSSTGVSYTEAFF. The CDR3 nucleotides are TGTGCCAGCAGCTCCACAGGGGTATCGTACACTGAAGCTTTCTTT.

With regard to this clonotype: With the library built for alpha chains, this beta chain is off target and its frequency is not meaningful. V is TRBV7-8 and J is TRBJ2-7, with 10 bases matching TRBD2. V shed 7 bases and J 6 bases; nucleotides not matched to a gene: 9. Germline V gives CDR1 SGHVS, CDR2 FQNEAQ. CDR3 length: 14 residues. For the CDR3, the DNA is TGTGCCAGCACTCTAGCGGGGGCACCGGGCGAGCAGTACTTC. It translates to CASTLAGAPGEQYF.

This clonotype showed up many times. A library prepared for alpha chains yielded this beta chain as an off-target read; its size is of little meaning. In DNA, the CDR3 is TGTGCCTGGATCAGCCCCCCACGGGCCCGAAATCAGCCCCAGCATTTT. As protein: CAWISPPRARNQPQHF. V usage is TRBV30 and J usage is TRBJ1-5; D is ambiguous. Per germline, CDR1 GTSNPN and CDR2 SVGIG (reference sequence). V lost 4 bases, J lost 4 bases, and 20 bases lay in between. This CDR3 is built from 16 residues.

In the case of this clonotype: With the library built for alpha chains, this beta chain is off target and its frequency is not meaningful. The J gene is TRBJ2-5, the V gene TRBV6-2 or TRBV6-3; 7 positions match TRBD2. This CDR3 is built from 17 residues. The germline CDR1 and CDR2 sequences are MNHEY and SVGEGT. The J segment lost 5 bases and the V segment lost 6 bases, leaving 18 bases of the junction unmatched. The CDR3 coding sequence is TGTGCCAGCAGGCCTCCACTAGCGCGGGGCCTTTGGGAGACCCAGTACTTC. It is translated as CASRPPLARGLWETQYF.

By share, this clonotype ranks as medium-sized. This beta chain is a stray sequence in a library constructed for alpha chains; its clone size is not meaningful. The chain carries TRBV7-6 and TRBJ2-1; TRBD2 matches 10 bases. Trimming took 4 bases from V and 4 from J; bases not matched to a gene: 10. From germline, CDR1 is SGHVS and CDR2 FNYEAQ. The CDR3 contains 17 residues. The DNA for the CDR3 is TGTGCCAGCAGCTCATCCCTTGGGACTAGCGTATACAATGAGCAGTTCTTC. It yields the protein CASSSSLGTSVYNEQFF.

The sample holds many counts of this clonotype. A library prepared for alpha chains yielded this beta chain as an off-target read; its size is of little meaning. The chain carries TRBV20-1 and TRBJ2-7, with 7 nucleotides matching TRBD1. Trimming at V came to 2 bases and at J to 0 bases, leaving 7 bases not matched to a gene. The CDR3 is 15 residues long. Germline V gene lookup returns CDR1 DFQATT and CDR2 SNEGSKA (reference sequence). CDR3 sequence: CSARSGQASSYEQYF. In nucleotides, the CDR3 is TGCAGTGCTAGATCAGGACAGGCGAGCTCCTACGAGCAGTACTTC.

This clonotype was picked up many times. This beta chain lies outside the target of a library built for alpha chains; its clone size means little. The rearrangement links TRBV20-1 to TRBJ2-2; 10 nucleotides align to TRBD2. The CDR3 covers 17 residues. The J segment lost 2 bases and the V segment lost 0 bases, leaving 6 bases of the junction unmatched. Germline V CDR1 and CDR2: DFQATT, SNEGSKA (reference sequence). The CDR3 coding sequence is TGCAGTGCTAGAGATAGGCTAGCGGGGGTAAACACCGGGGAGCTGTTTTTT. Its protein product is CSARDRLAGVNTGELFF.

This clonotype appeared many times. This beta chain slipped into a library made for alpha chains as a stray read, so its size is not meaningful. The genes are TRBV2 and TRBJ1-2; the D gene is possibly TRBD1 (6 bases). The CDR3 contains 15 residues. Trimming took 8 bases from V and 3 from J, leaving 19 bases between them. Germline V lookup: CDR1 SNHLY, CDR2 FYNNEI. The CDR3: CASSDGGATDYGYTF. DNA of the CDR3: TGTGCCAGCTCCGACGGGGGGGCTACGGACTATGGCTACACCTTC.

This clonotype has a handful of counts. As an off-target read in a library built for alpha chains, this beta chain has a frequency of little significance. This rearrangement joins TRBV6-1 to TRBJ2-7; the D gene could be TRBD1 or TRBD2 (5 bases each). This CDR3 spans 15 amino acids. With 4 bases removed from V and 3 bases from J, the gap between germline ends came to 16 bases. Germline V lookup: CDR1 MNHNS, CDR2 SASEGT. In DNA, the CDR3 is TGTGCCAGCAGTGTCGAGGAACAGGAGGTCTACGAGCAGTACTTC. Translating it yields CASSVEEQEVYEQYF.

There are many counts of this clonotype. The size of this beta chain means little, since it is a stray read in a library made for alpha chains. For the CDR3, the DNA is TGCAGTGGAGGGGGCTTTGATGGCTACACCTTC. Its translation: CSGGGFDGYTF. V is TRBV29-1 and J is TRBJ1-2; 7 positions agree with TRBD1. The germline CDR1 and CDR2 sequences are SQVTM and ANQGSEA. This CDR3 is built from 11 residues.

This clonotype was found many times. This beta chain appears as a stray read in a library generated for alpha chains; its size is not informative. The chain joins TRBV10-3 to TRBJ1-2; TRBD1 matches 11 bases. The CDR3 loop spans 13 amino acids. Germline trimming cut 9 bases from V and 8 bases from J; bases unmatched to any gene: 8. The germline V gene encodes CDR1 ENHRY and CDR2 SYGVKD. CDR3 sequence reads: CAIAKDRGLGYTF. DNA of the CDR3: TGTGCCATTGCCAAGGACAGGGGGCTCGGCTACACCTTC.

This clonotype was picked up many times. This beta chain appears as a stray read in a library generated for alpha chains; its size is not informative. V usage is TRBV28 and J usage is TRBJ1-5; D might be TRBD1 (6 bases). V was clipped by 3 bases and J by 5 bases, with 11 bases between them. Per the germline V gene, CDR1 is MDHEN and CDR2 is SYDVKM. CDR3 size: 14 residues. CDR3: CASSLGGWDQPQHF. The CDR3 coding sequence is TGTGCCAGCAGTTTGGGGGGCTGGGATCAGCCCCAGCATTTT.

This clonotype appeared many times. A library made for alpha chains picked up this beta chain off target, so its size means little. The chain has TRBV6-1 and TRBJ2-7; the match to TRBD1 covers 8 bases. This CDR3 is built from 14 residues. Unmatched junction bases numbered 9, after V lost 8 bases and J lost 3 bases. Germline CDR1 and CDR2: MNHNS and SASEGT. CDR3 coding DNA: TGTGCCAGCCTGACCCCGGACAGGGTCTACGAGCAGTACTTC. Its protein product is CASLTPDRVYEQYF.

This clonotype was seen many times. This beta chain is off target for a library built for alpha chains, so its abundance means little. Here the CDR3 DNA reads TGTGCCAGCAGCCCAGATGGGGTCAGGGGGCGTTCCGGGGAGCTGTTTTTT. It yields the protein CASSPDGVRGRSGELFF. This chain joins TRBV7-2 and TRBJ2-2; 8 positions match TRBD1. CDR3 length: 17 amino acids. From germline, CDR1 is SGHTA and CDR2 FQGNSA. J gave up 6 bases and V 5 bases, and 14 bases lay outside the gene matches.

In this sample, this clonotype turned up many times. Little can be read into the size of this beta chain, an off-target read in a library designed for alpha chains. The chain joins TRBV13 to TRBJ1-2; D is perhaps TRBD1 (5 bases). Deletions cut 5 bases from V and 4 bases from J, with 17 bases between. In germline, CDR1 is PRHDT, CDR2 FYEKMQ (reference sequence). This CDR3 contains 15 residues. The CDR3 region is CASSPQRDRIYGYTF. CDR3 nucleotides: TGTGCCAGCAGCCCGCAAAGGGACCGAATCTATGGCTACACCTTC. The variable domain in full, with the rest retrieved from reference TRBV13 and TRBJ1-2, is AAGVIQSPRHLIKEKRETATLKCYPIPRHDTVYWYQQGPGQDPQFLISFYEKMQSDKGSIPDRFSAQQFSDYHSELNMSSLELGDSALYFCASSPQRDRIYGYTFGSGTRLTVV.

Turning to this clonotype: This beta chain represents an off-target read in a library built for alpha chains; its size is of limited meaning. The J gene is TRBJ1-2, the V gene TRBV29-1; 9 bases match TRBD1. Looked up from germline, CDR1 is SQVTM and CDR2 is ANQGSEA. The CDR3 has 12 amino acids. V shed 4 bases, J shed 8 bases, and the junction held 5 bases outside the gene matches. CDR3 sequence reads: CSVAGQGRGYTF. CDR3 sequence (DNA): TGCAGCGTTGCTGGACAGGGGAGAGGCTACACCTTC.

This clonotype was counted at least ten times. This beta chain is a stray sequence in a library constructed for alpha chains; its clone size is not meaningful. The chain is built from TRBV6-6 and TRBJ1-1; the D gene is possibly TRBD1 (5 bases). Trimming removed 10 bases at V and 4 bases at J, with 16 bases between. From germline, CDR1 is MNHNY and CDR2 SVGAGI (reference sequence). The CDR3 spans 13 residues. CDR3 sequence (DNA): TGTGCCACGGGGGTAGTGGAGGGCACTGAAGCTTTCTTT. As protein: CATGVVEGTEAFF.

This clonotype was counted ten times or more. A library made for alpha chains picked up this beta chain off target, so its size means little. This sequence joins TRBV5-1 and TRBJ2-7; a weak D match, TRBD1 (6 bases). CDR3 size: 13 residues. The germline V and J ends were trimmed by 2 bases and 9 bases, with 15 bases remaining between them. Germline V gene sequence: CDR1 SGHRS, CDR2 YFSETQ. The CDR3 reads CASSLRTASGQYF. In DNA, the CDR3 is TGCGCCAGCAGCTTACGGACAGCGTCCGGGCAGTACTTC. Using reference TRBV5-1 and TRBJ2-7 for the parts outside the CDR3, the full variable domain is KAGVTQTPRYLIKTRGQQVTLSCSPISGHRSVSWYQQTPGQGLQFLFEYFSETQRNKGNFPGRFSGRQFSNSRSEMNVSTLELGDSALYLCASSLRTASGQYFGPGTRLTVT.

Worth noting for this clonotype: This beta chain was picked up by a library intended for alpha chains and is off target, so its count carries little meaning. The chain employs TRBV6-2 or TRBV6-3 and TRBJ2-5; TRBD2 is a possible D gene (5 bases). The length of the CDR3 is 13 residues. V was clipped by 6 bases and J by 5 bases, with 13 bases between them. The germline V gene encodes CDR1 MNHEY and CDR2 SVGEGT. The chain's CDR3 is CASSPGRFETQYF. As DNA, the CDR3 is TGTGCCAGCAGCCCGGGAAGGTTTGAGACCCAGTACTTC.

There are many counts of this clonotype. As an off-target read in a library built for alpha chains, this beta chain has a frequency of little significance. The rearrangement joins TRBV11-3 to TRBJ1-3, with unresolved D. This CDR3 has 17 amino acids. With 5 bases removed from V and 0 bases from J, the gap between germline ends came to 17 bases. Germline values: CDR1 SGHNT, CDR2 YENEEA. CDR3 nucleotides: TGTGCCAGCAGCCACGTCTGTAAGACACTCTCTGGAAACACCATATATTTT. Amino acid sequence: CASSHVCKTLSGNTIYF. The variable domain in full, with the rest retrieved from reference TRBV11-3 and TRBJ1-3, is EAGVVQSPRYKIIEKKQPVAFWCNPISGHNTLYWYLQNLGQGPELLIRYENEEAVDDSQLPKDRFSAERLKGVDSTLKIQPAELGDSAVYLCASSHVCKTLSGNTIYFGEGSWLTVV.

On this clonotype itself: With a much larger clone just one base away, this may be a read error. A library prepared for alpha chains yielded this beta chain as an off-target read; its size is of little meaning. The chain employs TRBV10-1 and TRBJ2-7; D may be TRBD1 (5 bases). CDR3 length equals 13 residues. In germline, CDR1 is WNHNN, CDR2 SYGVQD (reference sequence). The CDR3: CASRRQSPYAQYF. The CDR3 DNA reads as TGCGCCAGCAGAAGACAGTCCCCCTACGCGCAGTACTTC.

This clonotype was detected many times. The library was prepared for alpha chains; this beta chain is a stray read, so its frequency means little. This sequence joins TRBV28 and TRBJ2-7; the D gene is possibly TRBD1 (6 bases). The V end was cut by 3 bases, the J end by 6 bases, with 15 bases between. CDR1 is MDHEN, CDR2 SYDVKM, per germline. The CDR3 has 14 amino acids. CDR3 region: CASSFEPGASEQYF. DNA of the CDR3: TGTGCCAGCAGTTTCGAGCCAGGGGCTTCCGAGCAGTACTTC.